This T cell receptor (beta chain) is drawn from a study of T-cell memory formation after mild COVID-19. Study at large: Largely donor-specific sequence clusters came from a couple of donors.

General observations from the study: Mostly located in CM and EM were contracting CD4+ clones, with contracting CD8+ clones located in EMRA.

Of note for this clonotype: Its antigen is still unknown.

The CDR3 totals 16 residues. J gave up 1 base and V 3 bases, and 3 bases lay outside the gene matches. Amplification by 5'RACE using constant-segment primers produced TCR alpha and TCR beta cDNA libraries that carried sample barcodes and UMIs. One entry per CDR3 protein results from TCRdb running MiXCR on the 5' RACE reads. The sample gives 170,000 or so distinct CDR3 sequences, roughly 23% of which show up once; 20% to 25% is in the top ten. V is TRBV12-3 or TRBV12-4 and J is TRBJ2-5, with 12 bases aligning to TRBD2. This clonotype was sampled from an adult woman who had mild COVID-19 (a few samples of this study predate the infection). Cell type and time point are not known. What was sequenced was PBMCs or a T cell subset sorted from them (not recorded which). CDR3: CASSFGLAGIQETQYF. The CDR3 DNA follows: TGTGCCAGCAGTTTCGGACTAGCGGGAATCCAAGAGACCCAGTACTTC.